Following are 24 T cell receptor beta chains from one sample sequenced in a study of cytomegalovirus exposure and HLA in healthy donors (dated by TCRdb to 2016 to 2017). Preparation of the library involved the immunoSEQ multiplex PCR assay. For the multiplex PCR, a mixture combining 60 forward primers for TCR Vbeta segments and 13 reverse primers for TCR Jbeta segments was used. TCRdb stores this immuneACCESS table with in-frame sequences only. Part of the clones is absent; in the studies checked, under half of the shortfall reflects unresolved V genes, and no reason is known for the rest. The sample table lists approximately 150,000 clones, more than 75% of them with a count of one. The top ten clones comprise under 4% of the sample. The sequenced sample was PBMCs. These receptors originate from a human donor in good health.

CDR3 loop: CASSFRGENTEAFF. The CDR3 nucleotides are TGTGCCAGCAGCTTTAGAGGAGAGAACACTGAAGCTTTCTTT. The V call is TRBV11-2, the J call TRBJ1-1, with D hard to call. Trimming removed 3 bases at V and 1 base at J, with 9 bases between. The CDR3 contains 14 residues. Germline CDR1 is SGHAT and CDR2 is FQNNGV.

V gene TRBV15 combines with J gene TRBJ2-3, with a weak D call TRBD2 (6 bases). Germline-derived CDR1 and CDR2 are LNHNV and YYDKDF (reference sequence). Trimming cost V 1 base and J 1 base, with 12 bases left between them. This CDR3 is 16 amino acids long. The CDR3 DNA reads TGTGCCACCAGCAGAGGGGAAAAGCGGGGCACAGATACGCAGTATTTT. It encodes CATSRGEKRGTDTQYF.

The chain combines TRBV4-1 with TRBJ2-7, with 11 bases identical to TRBD2. The length of the CDR3 is 16 residues. The trim removed 1 base at V and 3 bases at J, leaving 5 bases unmatched. Germline-derived CDR1 and CDR2 are MGHRA and YSYEKL. As DNA, the CDR3 is TGCGCCAGCAGCCAAGTCCCCGGGACTAGCGGCTACGAGCAGTACTTC. This translates into CASSQVPGTSGYEQYF.

The chain carries TRBV5-4 and TRBJ1-2; 7 nucleotides agree with TRBD1. The V gene end was trimmed by 2 bases and the J gene end by 2 bases; junction bases not matched to a gene: 3. The CDR3 consists of 14 residues. Germline V lookup: CDR1 SGHNT, CDR2 YYREEE (reference sequence). DNA of the CDR3: TGTGCCAGCAGCTTCGGGACAGAGAACTATGGCTACACCTTC. This translates into CASSFGTENYGYTF.

This clone was recorded only once. The rearrangement uses TRBV19 and TRBJ1-1; D unresolved. With 3 bases removed from V and 4 bases from J, the gap between germline ends came to 9 bases. The germline V gene encodes CDR1 LNHDA and CDR2 SQIVND (reference sequence). The length of the CDR3 is 13 residues. The CDR3 is CASSIGRSTEAFF. Written as DNA, the CDR3 is TGTGCCAGTAGTATTGGTCGGTCCACTGAAGCTTTCTTT.

The rearrangement uses TRBV6-1 and TRBJ1-6, with TRBD1 as a possible D gene (6 bases). CDR3 length: 15 amino acids. V was cut by 1 base and J by 7 bases, with 11 bases left in between. The V gene's germline CDR1 is MNHNS and CDR2 SASEGT. The CDR3 protein is CASSEVRGGNSPLHF. The CDR3 DNA follows: TGTGCCAGCAGTGAAGTAAGGGGGGGGAATTCACCCCTCCACTTT.

V and J are TRBV28 and TRBJ1-5; no firm D call. The germline gives CDR1 MDHEN, CDR2 SYDVKM. The CDR3 is made up of 14 amino acids. Trimming took off 3 bases at V and 2 bases at J, with 8 bases between the two ends. CDR3 bases: TGTGCCAGCAGTTTGGACGGGGGCAATCAGCCCCAGCATTTT. As protein: CASSLDGGNQPQHF.

This chain connects TRBV7-9 to TRBJ2-2; maybe TRBD1 (6 bases). The CDR3 runs 14 residues. The germline V gene encodes CDR1 SEHNR and CDR2 FQNEAQ (reference sequence). Trimming left V 5 bases short and J 6 bases short, with 13 bases between. This CDR3 reads CASSRGTTPGELFF. CDR3 DNA sequence: TGTGCCAGCAGCAGAGGGACAACCCCCGGGGAGCTGTTTTTT.

V usage is TRBV19 and J usage is TRBJ1-5, with 8 bases that match TRBD1. The CDR3 is 15 residues long. The germline CDR1 and CDR2 sequences are LNHDA and SQIVND (reference sequence). Losses at the gene ends were 1 base for V and 4 bases for J; bases not matched to a gene: 3. In nucleotides, the CDR3 is TGTGCCAGTAGTATAGCCACAGGGGGTAATCAGCCCCAGCATTTT. The encoded protein is CASSIATGGNQPQHF.

This clone has only one observation. V is TRBV6-5 and J is TRBJ2-5; a possible D gene is TRBD1 (6 bases). The V gene lost 5 bases and the J gene lost 2 bases, with 12 bases spanning the gap. The CDR3 spans 14 residues. Looked up from germline, CDR1 is MNHEY and CDR2 is SVGAGI. Written as DNA, the CDR3 is TGTGCCAGCAGTCAGCGGACAGATCAAGAGACCCAGTACTTC. Protein sequence: CASSQRTDQETQYF.

This chain links TRBV9 with TRBJ1-1; no clear D. This CDR3 has 14 residues. CDR1 and CDR2 from the germline V gene are SGDLS and YYNGEE. The V gene lost 1 base and the J gene lost 1 base, with 8 bases spanning the gap. The CDR3 sequence is CASSVTGSNTEAFF. DNA for the CDR3: TGTGCCAGCAGCGTAACGGGATCGAACACTGAAGCTTTCTTT.

The chain carries TRBV7-9 and TRBJ2-5, with 7 bases matching TRBD2. V shed 3 bases, J shed 2 bases, and the junction held 12 bases outside the gene matches. CDR3 length: 17 residues. Germline values: CDR1 SEHNR, CDR2 FQNEAQ (reference sequence). CDR3 coding DNA: TGTGCCAGCAGCTTTAGTGTAGCAGCGGGGACTCAAGAGACCCAGTACTTC. It encodes CASSFSVAAGTQETQYF.

The chain links TRBV30 to TRBJ1-2; D unresolved. The CDR3 runs 16 residues. Trimming stripped 2 bases from V and 4 bases from J, with 20 bases between. Per germline, CDR1 GTSNPN and CDR2 SVGIG (reference sequence). The CDR3, as DNA: TGTGCCTGGAGTAGTCGGATGGCCCTAAACAGCTATGGCTACACCTTC. It is translated as CAWSSRMALNSYGYTF.

The chain has TRBV4-2 and TRBJ1-6, with a possible D match to TRBD1 (5 bases). The germline CDR1 and CDR2 sequences are LGHNA and YNFKEQ. The CDR3 covers 14 residues. V was clipped by 2 bases and J by 10 bases, with 12 bases between them. The chain's CDR3 is CASSQRGSGSPLHF. The CDR3 nucleotides read TGTGCCAGCAGCCAAAGGGGTTCCGGGTCACCCCTCCACTTT.

The rearrangement links TRBV6-5 to TRBJ2-7; D unresolved. CDR1 is MNHEY and CDR2 is SVGAGI in the germline V gene. Trimming cost V 5 bases and J 0 bases, with 11 bases left between them. The CDR3 covers 14 residues. CDR3 region: CASSPADSSYEQYF. CDR3 DNA sequence: TGTGCCAGCAGTCCGGCGGATAGCTCCTACGAGCAGTACTTC.

This clone was seen a single time. The rearrangement joins TRBV9 to TRBJ2-7; no clear D. The CDR3 totals 13 residues. The germline V gene has CDR1 SGDLS and CDR2 YYNGEE. The V end was cut by 3 bases, the J end by 6 bases, with 13 bases between. The CDR3 sequence: CASSAPLVGEQYF. DNA of the CDR3: TGTGCCAGCAGCGCCCCTCTAGTCGGCGAGCAGTACTTC.

The rearrangement links TRBV5-6 to TRBJ2-7; D is uncertain. The CDR3 runs 14 residues. The V end lost 2 bases, the J end lost 3 bases, and 12 bases lay between the germline ends. Germline loops: CDR1 SGHDT, CDR2 YYEEEE. The CDR3: CASSLIRSHYEQYF. The CDR3 DNA sequence: TGTGCCAGCAGCTTAATCAGGTCTCACTACGAGCAGTACTTC. Combining the CDR3 with reference TRBV5-6 and TRBJ2-7 gives the whole variable domain DAGVTQSPTHLIKTRGQQVTLRCSPKSGHDTVSWYQQALGQGPQFIFQYYEEEERQRGNFPDRFSGHQFPNYSSELNVNALLLGDSALYLCASSLIRSHYEQYFGPGTRLTVT.

This clone was detected once. This sequence joins TRBV27 and TRBJ1-1; maybe TRBD1 (5 bases). The germline V gene has CDR1 MNHEY and CDR2 SMNVEV (reference sequence). V gave up 4 bases and J gave up 3 bases, with 12 bases separating them. The CDR3 is made up of 14 amino acids. For the CDR3, the DNA is TGTGCCAGCAGTTCCTGGGAGGGACACACTGAAGCTTTCTTT. It translates to CASSSWEGHTEAFF.

This clone appeared a single time. The chain joins TRBV4-1 to TRBJ2-6; weak D call: TRBD2 (6 bases). The germline V gene encodes CDR1 MGHRA and CDR2 YSYEKL. The CDR3 consists of 15 residues. With 0 bases removed from V and 8 bases from J, the gap between germline ends came to 11 bases. The CDR3 loop reads CASSQDRGGPNVLTF. DNA of the CDR3: TGCGCCAGCAGCCAAGATCGCGGAGGGCCCAACGTCCTGACTTTC.

J is TRBJ2-7 and V is TRBV4-1; TRBD2 matches at 13 bases. CDR1 and CDR2 from the germline V gene are MGHRA and YSYEKL. The CDR3 is made up of 16 amino acids. V lost 1 base to trimming and J lost 2 bases; unmatched junction nucleotides: 2. The CDR3 nucleotides read TGCGCCAGCAGCCAAGGGACTAGCGGGGGCGCCTACGAGCAGTACTTC. This gives the protein CASSQGTSGGAYEQYF.

The CDR3, as DNA: TGTGCCAGCTCCCCACCCCTGGTAGCAGCCCCCTACGAGCAGTACTTC. It translates to CASSPPLVAAPYEQYF. The rearrangement joins TRBV2 to TRBJ2-7; no clear D. CDR3 length equals 16 residues. Trimming took 8 bases from V and 2 from J, leaving 22 bases between them. Germline CDR1 SNHLY, CDR2 FYNNEI.

The CDR3: CASSLSGVDYGYTF. The CDR3 region has the DNA TGTGCCAGCAGTTTATCGGGAGTAGACTATGGCTACACCTTC. The gene calls are TRBV28 and TRBJ1-2; no clear D gene. V was shortened by 1 base and J by 3 bases, with 9 bases between the two germline ends. The CDR3 runs 14 residues. The germline gives CDR1 MDHEN, CDR2 SYDVKM.

The V and J genes are TRBV4-3 and TRBJ2-7, with 7 bases fitting TRBD2. The ends lost 0 bases at V and 3 bases at J; junction bases unmatched: 8. Looked up from germline, CDR1 is LGHNA and CDR2 is YSLEER. This CDR3 has 16 amino acids. The CDR3 sequence is CASSQDAASGYYEQYF. DNA of the CDR3: TGCGCCAGCAGCCAAGATGCGGCTAGCGGTTACTACGAGCAGTACTTC.

The chain carries TRBV6-4 and TRBJ2-5; TRBD1 matches 9 bases. The J call may not be correct, given that the DNA end is closer to TRBJ2-7. Germline assignment: CDR1 MRHNA and CDR2 SNTAGT. CDR3 length: 19 amino acids. The CDR3 DNA follows: TGTGCCAGTAAACAACCGGGACAGGGCGGACCGGACCTCTCCTACGAGCAGTACTTC. Translated, it gives CASKQPGQGGPDLSYEQYF.